This T cell receptor beta chain emerged from a study of blood T cell repertoires in COVID-19. The CDR3 sequence is 16 residues long. Germline-derived CDR1 and CDR2 are SGHTS and YDEGEE. The V end lost 4 bases, the J end lost 0 bases, and 11 bases lay between the germline ends. Profiling relied on immunoSEQ multiplex PCR, and the TCRdb table lists in-frame clones only, not all of them. The sample lists 250,000 to 300,000 clones, 87% occurring once. The source is a woman between 45 and 65 years old who had recovered from COVID-19. The material sequenced was peripheral blood. The rearrangement uses TRBV5-8 and TRBJ2-6; D uncertain. CDR3 nucleotide sequence: TGTGCCAGCAGCCCTGGCAAATTCTCTGGGGCCAACGTCCTGACTTTC. Translated: CASSPGKFSGANVLTF.